A single sample is the source of the 18 T cell receptor beta chains below, sequenced in a study of cytomegalovirus exposure and HLA in healthy donors (dated by TCRdb to the late 2010s). Receptors were amplified or captured by the immunoSEQ multiplex PCR assay. For the multiplex PCR, a mixture combining 60 forward primers for TCR Vbeta segments and 13 reverse primers for TCR Jbeta segments was used. TCRdb holds this immuneACCESS table with in-frame rearrangements only. Some clones are missing; in checked studies, unresolved V genes explain under half, and the rest has no known cause. This sample lists some 110,000 clones; 79% were detected once. The ten largest make up about 3% of the sample. The material sequenced was PBMCs. These receptors were taken from a woman aged 18-29 years in good health and CMV-seropositive.

The chain combines TRBV11-2 with TRBJ1-4; D may be TRBD1 (6 bases). V lost 1 base and J lost 11, with 14 bases in between. Germline V gene sequence: CDR1 SGHAT, CDR2 FQNNGV. CDR3 size: 14 residues. CDR3 protein: CASSLGNRVTKLFF. For the CDR3, the DNA is TGTGCCAGCAGCTTAGGTAACAGGGTCACGAAACTGTTTTTT.

The chain couples TRBV5-1 to TRBJ1-4; TRBD1 matches 8 bases. Trimming at V came to 5 bases and at J to 3 bases, leaving 3 bases not matched to a gene. The CDR3 covers 14 residues. Germline loops: CDR1 SGHRS, CDR2 YFSETQ. The CDR3 spells CASRQGGSNEKLFF. In nucleotides, the CDR3 is TGCGCCAGCAGACAGGGGGGATCTAATGAAAAACTGTTTTTT.

This clone was found once. The gene calls are TRBV20-1 and TRBJ1-2; D call uncertain. Germline assignment: CDR1 DFQATT and CDR2 SNEGSKA (reference sequence). The CDR3 is 10 amino acids. The V end lost 5 bases, the J end lost 8 bases, and 9 bases lay between the germline ends. CDR3 sequence (DNA): TGCAGTGCTTTTGATGAGGGCTACACCTTC. Translated, it gives CSAFDEGYTF.

V gene TRBV2 combines with J gene TRBJ1-1; D not resolved. Trimming pared 4 bases from V and 7 bases from J, leaving 16 bases between. This CDR3 has 14 residues. In germline, CDR1 is SNHLY, CDR2 FYNNEI. CDR3 residues: CASSVGVRWVEAFF. CDR3 bases: TGTGCCAGCAGTGTCGGGGTTAGGTGGGTTGAAGCTTTCTTT.

CDR3 DNA: TGTGCCACCAGTTACGGGAGGGCCTACAATGAGCAGTTCTTC. It yields the protein CATSYGRAYNEQFF. The genes are TRBV15 and TRBJ2-1, with 8 positions matching TRBD2. The ends lost 6 bases at V and 2 bases at J; junction bases unmatched: 3. The germline V gene encodes CDR1 LNHNV and CDR2 YYDKDF (reference sequence). The CDR3 length is 14 residues. The complete variable domain, with remaining parts taken from reference TRBV15 and TRBJ2-1, reads DAMVIQNPRYQVTQFGKPVTLSCSQTLNHNVMYWYQQKSSQAPKLLFHYYDKDFNNEADTPDNFQSRRPNTSFCFLDIRSPGLGDTAMYLCATSYGRAYNEQFFGPGTRLTVL.

This rearrangement joins TRBV7-8 to TRBJ2-1; 7 bases are a match to TRBD2. The CDR3 is 15 residues long. The junction had 2 bases not matched to a gene; V was cut back by 1 base and J by 2 bases. CDR1 and CDR2 from the germline V gene are SGHVS and FQNEAQ. CDR3 coding DNA: TGTGCCAGCAGCTTAGAGGCGGGAGCCTACAATGAGCAGTTCTTC. Its protein product is CASSLEAGAYNEQFF.

The chain uses TRBV4-2 and TRBJ2-1; D remains ambiguous. Trimming pared 2 bases from V and 8 bases from J, leaving 10 bases between. Germline V gene data show CDR1 as LGHNA and CDR2 as YNFKEQ. The length of the CDR3 is 13 residues. CDR3 in amino acids: CASSQLVSDEQFF. The CDR3 coding sequence is TGTGCCAGCAGCCAACTAGTTTCCGATGAGCAGTTCTTC.

This rearrangement joins TRBV27 to TRBJ2-7; TRBD1 is a possible D gene (5 bases). The germline V gene encodes CDR1 MNHEY and CDR2 SMNVEV (reference sequence). Deletions cut 5 bases from V and 1 base from J, with 15 bases between. This CDR3 spans 15 amino acids. The CDR3 DNA sequence: TGTGCCAGCAGTAATAACAGGTTAATATCCTACGAGCAGTACTTC. It codes for CASSNNRLISYEQYF.

The chain combines TRBV7-8 with TRBJ2-3, with a weak D call TRBD1 (5 bases). CDR3 size: 17 residues. The V end lost 5 bases, the J end lost 2 bases, and 20 bases lay between the germline ends. CDR1 and CDR2 (germline): SGHVS, FQNEAQ. DNA of the CDR3: TGTGCCAGCAGCCCACCAGGAGCAGGGATTCACACAGATACGCAGTATTTT. The encoded protein is CASSPPGAGIHTDTQYF.

The chain recombines TRBV28 with TRBJ2-5; D remains unclear. V gave up 5 bases and J gave up 2 bases, with 12 bases separating them. CDR1 is MDHEN, CDR2 SYDVKM, per germline. The CDR3 runs 14 residues. As DNA, the CDR3 is TGTGCCAGCAGTCCTAACTACAAACAAGAGACCCAGTACTTC. Translating it yields CASSPNYKQETQYF.

The chain carries TRBV19 and TRBJ2-1; D is possibly TRBD1 (6 bases). The CDR3 runs to 14 residues. Germline V lookup: CDR1 LNHDA, CDR2 SQIVND (reference sequence). Trimming cost V 3 bases and J 8 bases, with 14 bases left between them. CDR3 DNA: TGTGCCAGTAGTATGGGGCAGGGGATCGATGAGCAGTTCTTC. This encodes CASSMGQGIDEQFF.

This clone was observed once. This chain links TRBV5-1 with TRBJ1-2; a weak D match, TRBD1 (5 bases). The CDR3 consists of 14 residues. Trimming took off 0 bases at V and 4 bases at J, with 10 bases between the two ends. Germline V gene data show CDR1 as SGHRS and CDR2 as YFSETQ. The CDR3 DNA reads TGCGCCAGCAGCTTGGGACAGACCGCCTATGGCTACACCTTC. Translating gives CASSLGQTAYGYTF.

This chain uses TRBV19 with TRBJ1-2; TRBD1 might be the D (6 bases). V shed 3 bases and J shed 8 bases, with 13 bases lying between them. The germline gives CDR1 LNHDA, CDR2 SQIVND (reference sequence). This CDR3 comprises 13 residues. In nucleotides, the CDR3 is TGTGCCAGTAGTATCGGCCTCCAGGGGGGCTACACCTTC. Translated: CASSIGLQGGYTF.

This chain joins TRBV5-6 and TRBJ2-2, with D uncertain. CDR1 is SGHDT, CDR2 YYEEEE, per germline. Trimming removed 1 base from V and 4 bases from J, with 11 bases in between. This CDR3 region has 15 residues. CDR3 nucleotides: TGTGCCAGCAGCTTGCCAGTTCCGCCCACCGGGGAGCTGTTTTTT. It yields the protein CASSLPVPPTGELFF.

Here the CDR3 DNA reads TGTGCCAGCAGTCTGATGCAGGGAACCAATCAGCCCCAGCATTTT. Protein: CASSLMQGTNQPQHF. V is TRBV7-2 and J is TRBJ1-5; D is perhaps TRBD1 (5 bases). The CDR3 has 15 amino acids. CDR1 is SGHTA, CDR2 FQGNSA, per germline. The germline V and J ends were trimmed by 6 bases and 3 bases, with 15 bases remaining between them.

This chain links TRBV5-1 with TRBJ1-2; possibly TRBD1 for D (6 bases). CDR1 is SGHRS, CDR2 YFSETQ, per germline. There are 16 residues in the CDR3. Deletions cut 4 bases from V and 4 bases from J, with 20 bases between. The CDR3 is CASSRGGEDYGYGYTF. The CDR3 DNA follows: TGCGCCAGCAGCAGAGGGGGAGAGGATTATGGCTATGGCTACACCTTC.

The genes are TRBV5-1 and TRBJ2-5; the match to TRBD1 covers 10 bases. Germline values: CDR1 SGHRS, CDR2 YFSETQ. This CDR3 is 17 amino acids long. V was clipped by 0 bases and J by 0 bases; unmatched bases: 5. CDR3 coding DNA: TGCGCCAGCAGCTTGGTGGGACAGGGGACCTACCAAGAGACCCAGTACTTC. As protein: CASSLVGQGTYQETQYF.

The chain is built from TRBV23-1 and TRBJ2-7; tentative D call: TRBD1 (5 bases). TRBV23-1 is treated as an ORF (open reading frame) with a function not yet certain. This CDR3 has 15 residues. Trimming cost V 4 bases and J 6 bases, with 19 bases left between them. The CDR3 DNA reads as TGCGCCAGCAGTCCGGCTCTTTCTAGGGGCTCCGAGCAGTACTTC. It is translated as CASSPALSRGSEQYF.